The 8 T cell receptor beta chains below all came from one sample that was sequenced in a study of blood T cell repertoires in COVID-19. The protocol was immunoSEQ multiplex PCR, while the TCRdb copy is restricted to in-frame clones and leaves out a portion. The repertoire includes some 90,000 clones, 75% to 85% of them detected once, and roughly 19% sits in the top ten. The sample taken for sequencing was peripheral blood. The receptors were gathered from a human donor in a cohort sampled during active COVID-19.

V usage is TRBV28 and J usage is TRBJ2-7; D possibly corresponds to TRBD2 (5 bases). Germline V gives CDR1 MDHEN, CDR2 SYDVKM. This CDR3 is built from 15 residues. V was trimmed by 6 bases and J by 3 bases, leaving 18 bases between them. CDR3 loop: CASRTGISSFYEQYF. CDR3 sequence (DNA): TGTGCCAGCAGGACCGGGATCTCAAGCTTCTACGAGCAGTACTTC.

The V call is TRBV5-4, the J call TRBJ1-2; 8 nucleotides align to TRBD1. CDR1 is SGHNT and CDR2 is YYREEE in the germline V gene (reference sequence). The junction had 2 bases not matched to a gene; V was cut back by 0 bases and J by 7 bases. The CDR3 runs 13 residues. CDR3 sequence (DNA): TGTGCCAGCAGCTTGGGGGGACAGGCTGGCTACACCTTC. Residues: CASSLGGQAGYTF.

This rearrangement joins TRBV6-6 to TRBJ2-7, with 9 bases that match TRBD2. Germline CDR1 reads MNHNY; CDR2 reads SVGAGI (reference sequence). The J segment lost 4 bases and the V segment lost 10 bases, leaving 14 bases of the junction unmatched. This CDR3 region has 15 residues. This chain's CDR3 is CATRHTSGLQYEQYF. The CDR3 nucleotides read TGTGCCACCAGACATACTAGCGGGCTTCAATACGAGCAGTACTTC.

The V call is TRBV30, the J call TRBJ2-7; TRBD1 matches at 7 bases. This CDR3 is 12 amino acids long. The germline V gene has CDR1 GTSNPN and CDR2 SVGIG (reference sequence). After removal of 4 bases from V and 3 bases from J, the junction contained 3 bases not matched to a gene. This chain's CDR3 is CAWTTGNYEQYF. The CDR3 nucleotides are TGTGCCTGGACGACAGGGAACTACGAGCAGTACTTC.

This sequence joins TRBV28 and TRBJ1-6; no firm D call. The CDR3 contains 12 residues. Germline values: CDR1 MDHEN, CDR2 SYDVKM. Trimming pared 5 bases from V and 8 bases from J, leaving 7 bases between. The CDR3: CASSQNHSPLHF. CDR3 DNA sequence: TGTGCCAGCAGTCAAAATCATTCACCCCTCCACTTT.

V and J are TRBV9 and TRBJ1-4, with TRBD1 as a possible D gene (5 bases). CDR1 SGDLS and CDR2 YYNGEE come from the germline V gene. Trimming took 3 bases from V and 5 from J, leaving 14 bases between them. CDR3 length: 15 amino acids. CDR3 DNA: TGTGCCAGCAGCGAGGTGGTGGGGCAGAATGAAAAACTGTTTTTT. Protein product: CASSEVVGQNEKLFF. Using reference TRBV9 and TRBJ1-4 for the parts outside the CDR3, the full variable domain is DSGVTQTPKHLITATGQRVTLRCSPRSGDLSVYWYQQSLDQGLQFLIQYYNGEERAKGNILERFSAQQFPDLHSELNLSSLELGDSALYFCASSEVVGQNEKLFFGSGTQLSVL.

This chain connects TRBV12-3 or TRBV12-4 to TRBJ1-1; no clear D. CDR3 length: 12 amino acids. V was clipped by 3 bases and J by 3 bases, with 5 bases between them. The CDR3 here is CASSFGYTEAFF. The DNA of the CDR3 is TGTGCCAGCAGTTTCGGGTACACTGAAGCTTTCTTT.

This sequence joins TRBV6-2 or TRBV6-3 and TRBJ2-7; the D gene is possibly TRBD2 (6 bases). V lost 2 bases to trimming and J lost 2 bases, with 13 bases between them. This CDR3 has 15 amino acids. Germline V CDR1 and CDR2: MNHEY, SVGEGT. DNA of the CDR3: TGTGCCAGCAGTTACCCTCGGGAGCTCACCTACGAGCAGTACTTC. Translated, it gives CASSYPRELTYEQYF.